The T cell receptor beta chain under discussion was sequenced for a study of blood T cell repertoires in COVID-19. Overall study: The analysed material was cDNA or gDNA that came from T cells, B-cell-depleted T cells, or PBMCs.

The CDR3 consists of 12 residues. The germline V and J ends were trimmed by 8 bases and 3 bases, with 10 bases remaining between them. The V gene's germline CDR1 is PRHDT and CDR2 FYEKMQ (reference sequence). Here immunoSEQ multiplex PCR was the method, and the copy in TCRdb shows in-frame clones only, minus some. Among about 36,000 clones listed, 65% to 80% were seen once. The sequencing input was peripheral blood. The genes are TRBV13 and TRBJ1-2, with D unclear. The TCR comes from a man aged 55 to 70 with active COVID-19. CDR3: CASPGRDYGYTF. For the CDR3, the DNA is TGTGCCAGCCCCGGCCGGGACTATGGCTACACCTTC.